A selection of T cell receptor beta chains follows, all from one sample in a study of cytomegalovirus exposure and HLA in healthy donors. The assay was immunoSEQ multiplex PCR, and TCRdb's table has in-frame clones only and misses some. The sample comprises roughly 110,000 clones, 71% of which are singletons, and less than 3% rests with the top ten. The sample was PBMCs. Receptor source: a female donor in good health and CMV-seronegative. Each CDR3 is given with its conserved first and last residue. Fields, in order: V gene, clone size, D gene, J gene, CDR3 protein, CDR3 DNA. The D gene is left open where the match is weak. Size values are once, few and many counts, or a class for expanded clones, and some rows have none.

TRBV27	NA	TRBD1	TRBJ2-7	CASSKGQAVYEQYF	TGTGCCAGCAGCAAAGGACAGGCGGTCTACGAGCAGTACTTC
TRBV19	NA	NA	TRBJ1-5	CASSMVLGGNQPQHF	TGTGCCAGTAGTATGGTTCTCGGGGGCAATCAGCCCCAGCATTTT
TRBV30	once	NA	TRBJ1-2	CAWSSTGTAYGYTF	TGTGCCTGGAGTTCAACAGGGACGGCCTATGGCTACACCTTC
TRBV7-3	NA	NA	TRBJ2-3	CASSFGGGDTQYF	TGTGCCAGCAGCTTTGGGGGAGGAGATACGCAGTATTTT
TRBV29-1	few	NA	TRBJ1-2	CSVEGDTYGYTF	TGCAGCGTTGAAGGGGACACCTATGGCTACACCTTC
TRBV2	NA	NA	TRBJ2-7	CASSALLSEQYF	TGTGCCAGCAGTGCCCTTTTGAGCGAGCAGTACTTC
TRBV7-8	NA	TRBD1	TRBJ1-1	CASSLVMTGRSVAFF	TGTGCCAGCAGCTTAGTGATGACAGGGCGTAGTGTAGCTTTCTTT
TRBV11-3	few	NA	TRBJ2-2	CASSLGGQNTGELFF	TGTGCCAGCAGCTTAGGCGGGCAAAACACCGGGGAGCTGTTTTTT
TRBV11-2	NA	NA	TRBJ2-7	CASRGSNYEQYF	TGTGCCAGCAGGGGCAGCAACTACGAGCAGTACTTC
TRBV7-2	NA	NA	TRBJ1-5	CASSLRGGADQPQHF	TGTGCCAGCAGCTTAAGGGGGGGGGCAGATCAGCCCCAGCATTTT
TRBV14	few	NA	TRBJ1-1	CASSHRTGTEAFF	TGTGCCAGCAGCCACCGAACGGGGACTGAAGCTTTCTTT
TRBV30	few	NA	TRBJ2-6	CAWSVGAGVLTF	TGTGCCTGGAGTGTAGGGGCAGGCGTCCTGACTTTC
TRBV7-8	few	NA	TRBJ2-7	CASSFGVAGGLLKTYEQYF	TGTGCCAGCAGCTTCGGGGTGGCTGGAGGGTTATTAAAGACGTACGAGCAGTACTTC
TRBV25-1	few	TRBD2	TRBJ2-3	CASSVSTSGILRDTQYF	TGTGCCAGCAGTGTTTCGACTAGCGGGATCCTGAGAGATACGCAGTATTTT
TRBV7-9	NA	TRBD2	TRBJ2-3	CASSSTSGSYTQYF	TGTGCCAGCAGCTCGACTAGCGGGAGTTATACGCAGTATTTT
TRBV28	few	NA	TRBJ1-6	CASSRRSPLHF	TGTGCCAGCAGTCGGCGGTCACCCCTCCACTTT
TRBV29-1	few	TRBD2	TRBJ2-7	CSVMASGSYEQYF	TGCAGCGTGATGGCTAGCGGGAGCTACGAGCAGTACTTC
TRBV27	NA	TRBD2	TRBJ2-1	CASSLNREGRWLEFF	TGTGCCAGCAGTTTAAATCGGGAGGGCCGGTGGTTGGAGTTCTTC
TRBV29-1	NA	NA	TRBJ2-5	CSVEAPGEETQYF	TGCAGCGTTGAAGCACCAGGGGAAGAGACCCAGTACTTC
TRBV7-3	NA	NA	TRBJ2-7	CASSPNVRGEQYF	TGTGCCAGCAGCCCAAACGTCAGAGGAGAGCAGTACTTC
TRBV27	NA	TRBD2	TRBJ2-7	CASSVGLAGRYEQYF	TGTGCCAGCAGTGTTGGTCTAGCGGGGCGATACGAGCAGTACTTC
TRBV2	NA	TRBD2	TRBJ2-7	CASSDLLAGDPEQYF	TGTGCCAGCAGTGACCTTCTAGCGGGAGACCCCGAGCAGTACTTC
TRBV19	NA	NA	TRBJ1-1	CASSITGNSNTEAFF	TGTGCCAGTAGTATAACCGGGAATTCGAACACTGAAGCTTTCTTT
TRBV6-5	NA	TRBD2	TRBJ2-7	CASSLAVMGEQYF	TGTGCCAGCAGTCTAGCGGTTATGGGGGAGCAGTACTTC
TRBV18	NA	TRBD1	TRBJ2-5	CASSHRDSQETQYF	TGTGCCAGCTCACACAGGGACAGTCAAGAGACCCAGTACTTC
TRBV30	NA	NA	TRBJ1-5	CAWSVHSTGFNQPQHF	TGTGCCTGGAGTGTACATTCCACAGGGTTCAATCAGCCCCAGCATTTT
TRBV28	NA	TRBD1	TRBJ1-2	CASSPQGGGGYTF	TGTGCCAGCAGTCCACAGGGGGGCGGCGGCTACACCTTC
TRBV28	once	NA	TRBJ2-3	CASTLGTRGSDTQYF	TGTGCCAGCACCCTAGGTACTAGAGGCTCAGATACGCAGTATTTT
TRBV5-4	once	TRBD2	TRBJ2-3	CASSLGLAGTDTQYF	TGTGCCAGCAGCTTGGGACTAGCGGGCACAGATACGCAGTATTTT
TRBV4-2	NA	TRBD1	TRBJ2-7	CASSQYRDSYEQYF	TGTGCCAGCAGCCAATACCGGGACAGCTACGAGCAGTACTTC
TRBV5-1	NA	NA	TRBJ2-1	CASSLAAVGYNEQFF	TGCGCCAGCAGCTTGGCAGCTGTCGGGTACAATGAGCAGTTCTTC
TRBV2	NA	NA	TRBJ2-3	CASRERQLSTDTQYF	TGTGCCAGCAGGGAGCGACAGCTATCCACAGATACGCAGTATTTT
TRBV11-1	few	NA	TRBJ2-2	CASSPRREYHTGELFF	TGTGCCAGCAGCCCCCGGAGGGAGTACCACACCGGGGAGCTGTTTTTT
TRBV6-1	few	NA	TRBJ1-3	CASTEVVRLQNTIYF	TGTGCCAGCACCGAAGTTGTCAGGTTACAAAACACCATATATTTT